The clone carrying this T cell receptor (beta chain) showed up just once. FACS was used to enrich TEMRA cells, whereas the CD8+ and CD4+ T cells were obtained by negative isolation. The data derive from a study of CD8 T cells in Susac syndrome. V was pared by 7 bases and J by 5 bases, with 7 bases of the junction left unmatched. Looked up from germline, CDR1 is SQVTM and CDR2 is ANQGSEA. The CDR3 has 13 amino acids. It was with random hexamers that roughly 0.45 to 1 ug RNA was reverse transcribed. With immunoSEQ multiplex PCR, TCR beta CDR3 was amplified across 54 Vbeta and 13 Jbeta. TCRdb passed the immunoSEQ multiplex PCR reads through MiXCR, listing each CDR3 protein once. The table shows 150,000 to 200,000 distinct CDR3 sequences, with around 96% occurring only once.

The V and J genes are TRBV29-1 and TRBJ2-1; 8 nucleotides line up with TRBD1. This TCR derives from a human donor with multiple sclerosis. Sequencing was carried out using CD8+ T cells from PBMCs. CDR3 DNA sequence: TGCAGCGGACAGGGGTTGGTGGACAATGAGCAGTTCTTC. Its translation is CSGQGLVDNEQFF.